This is a list of T cell receptor beta chains from one sample in a study of blood T cell repertoires in COVID-19. Repertoires were generated with immunoSEQ multiplex PCR, while TCRdb's copy carries only in-frame clones and drops some. The top ten hold over 9% of the sample, which has 310,000 or so clones, approximately 91% seen once. The sample was PBMCs or T cells enriched from blood (not recorded which). Source of these receptors: a woman in her 40s who had recovered from COVID-19. Both conserved end residues are part of each CDR3. D genes are given only for firm matches. Part of the rows lack a size; the others show once, few, many or a class for expanded clones.

V gene: TRBV28; clone size: NA; D gene: NA; CDR3 length: 16; J gene: TRBJ1-2; CDR3 protein: CASIGTRRGYNYGYTF; CDR3 DNA: TGTGCCAGCATCGGGACACGTAGAGGGTATAACTATGGCTACACCTTC
V gene: TRBV19; clone size: NA; D gene: NA; CDR3 length: 16; J gene: TRBJ1-2; CDR3 protein: CASIPAKGDINYGYTF; CDR3 DNA: TGTGCCAGTATCCCCGCGAAAGGGGACATTAACTATGGCTACACCTTC
V gene: TRBV5-1; clone size: NA; D gene: NA; CDR3 length: 15; J gene: TRBJ1-1; CDR3 protein: CASSSTLTSNTEAFF; CDR3 DNA: TGCGCCAGCAGCTCAACACTGACATCGAACACTGAAGCTTTCTTT
V gene: TRBV20-1; clone size: NA; D gene: NA; CDR3 length: 11; J gene: TRBJ2-7; CDR3 protein: CSARLAYEQYF; CDR3 DNA: TGCAGTGCTAGACTAGCCTACGAGCAGTACTTC
V gene: TRBV19; clone size: once; D gene: NA; CDR3 length: 14; J gene: TRBJ2-7; CDR3 protein: CASSPGTTPYEQYF; CDR3 DNA: TGTGCCAGTAGTCCCGGGACAACTCCATACGAGCAGTACTTC
V gene: TRBV18; clone size: NA; D gene: TRBD1; CDR3 length: 14; J gene: TRBJ2-7; CDR3 protein: CASSPVGQSYEQYF; CDR3 DNA: TGTGCCAGCTCACCGGTGGGACAGTCCTACGAGCAGTACTTC
V gene: TRBV20-1; clone size: NA; D gene: TRBD2; CDR3 length: 14; J gene: TRBJ2-7; CDR3 protein: CSASSGRIPYEQYF; CDR3 DNA: TGCAGTGCTAGTAGCGGGAGAATCCCCTACGAGCAGTACTTC
V gene: TRBV9; clone size: once; D gene: TRBD2; CDR3 length: 16; J gene: TRBJ2-2; CDR3 protein: CASSVGLAGTTGELFF; CDR3 DNA: TGTGCCAGCAGCGTAGGACTAGCGGGGACCACCGGGGAGCTGTTTTTT
V gene: TRBV2; clone size: NA; D gene: NA; CDR3 length: 13; J gene: TRBJ2-3; CDR3 protein: CASSAPTLDTQYF; CDR3 DNA: TGTGCCAGCAGTGCCCCCACTTTGGATACGCAGTATTTT
V gene: TRBV5-1; clone size: NA; D gene: NA; CDR3 length: 15; J gene: TRBJ1-4; CDR3 protein: CASSLEGNPNEKLFF; CDR3 DNA: TGCGCCAGCAGCTTGGAGGGGAACCCTAATGAAAAACTGTTTTTT
V gene: TRBV30; clone size: NA; D gene: NA; CDR3 length: 14; J gene: TRBJ2-2; CDR3 protein: CAWSADRPTGELFF; CDR3 DNA: TGTGCCTGGAGTGCAGACAGGCCAACCGGGGAGCTGTTTTTT
V gene: TRBV28; clone size: NA; D gene: NA; CDR3 length: 15; J gene: TRBJ1-2; CDR3 protein: CASSLPGEGNYGYTF; CDR3 DNA: TGTGCCAGCAGCCTTCCAGGGGAGGGGAACTATGGCTACACCTTC
V gene: TRBV18; clone size: NA; D gene: TRBD1; CDR3 length: 16; J gene: TRBJ1-5; CDR3 protein: CASSRGTGDSNQPQHF; CDR3 DNA: TGTGCCAGCTCACGAGGGACAGGGGATAGCAATCAGCCCCAGCATTTT
V gene: TRBV5-1; clone size: NA; D gene: NA; CDR3 length: 15; J gene: TRBJ2-3; CDR3 protein: CASSLLWEPTDTQYF; CDR3 DNA: TGCGCCAGCAGCTTGTTGTGGGAGCCCACAGATACGCAGTATTTT
V gene: TRBV27; clone size: NA; D gene: NA; CDR3 length: 13; J gene: TRBJ1-6; CDR3 protein: CASSSSQGPPLHF; CDR3 DNA: TGTGCCAGCAGTTCATCCCAGGGCCCGCCCCTCCACTTT
V gene: TRBV7-3; clone size: NA; D gene: TRBD2; CDR3 length: 14; J gene: TRBJ2-3; CDR3 protein: CASSPLAGTDTQYF; CDR3 DNA: TGTGCCAGCAGCCCCCTAGCGGGAACCGATACGCAGTATTTT
V gene: TRBV7-6; clone size: NA; D gene: TRBD2; CDR3 length: 14; J gene: TRBJ2-1; CDR3 protein: CASSLLAGANEQFF; CDR3 DNA: TGTGCCAGCAGCTTATTGGCGGGAGCTAATGAGCAGTTCTTC
V gene: TRBV5-1; clone size: few; D gene: TRBD1; CDR3 length: 15; J gene: TRBJ2-2; CDR3 protein: CASSWDRRNTGELFF; CDR3 DNA: TGCGCCAGCAGCTGGGACAGGAGGAACACCGGGGAGCTGTTTTTT
V gene: TRBV7-3; clone size: once; D gene: NA; CDR3 length: 13; J gene: TRBJ1-1; CDR3 protein: CASSSLRDKEDFF; CDR3 DNA: TGTGCCAGCAGCTCACTCCGGGACAAAGAGGATTTCTTT
V gene: TRBV25-1; clone size: NA; D gene: NA; CDR3 length: 14; J gene: TRBJ2-7; CDR3 protein: CASSELELSYEQYF; CDR3 DNA: TGTGCCAGCAGTGAATTGGAGCTCTCCTACGAGCAGTACTTC
V gene: TRBV7-8; clone size: few; D gene: TRBD1; CDR3 length: 15; J gene: TRBJ2-2; CDR3 protein: CASSIRTGNTGELFF; CDR3 DNA: TGTGCCAGCAGCATCAGGACAGGGAACACCGGGGAGCTGTTTTTT
V gene: TRBV7-8; clone size: NA; D gene: TRBD1; CDR3 length: 16; J gene: TRBJ2-7; CDR3 protein: CASSLGGTGFFDEQYF; CDR3 DNA: TGTGCCAGCAGCTTAGGAGGGACAGGGTTTTTTGACGAGCAGTACTTC
V gene: TRBV5-4; clone size: NA; D gene: NA; CDR3 length: 13; J gene: TRBJ1-6; CDR3 protein: CASSFLGNSPLHF; CDR3 DNA: TGTGCCAGCAGCTTTCTAGGCAATTCACCCCTCCACTTT
V gene: TRBV5-6; clone size: few; D gene: NA; CDR3 length: 12; J gene: TRBJ1-1; CDR3 protein: CASSFGPTEAFF; CDR3 DNA: TGTGCCAGCAGCTTTGGGCCTACTGAAGCTTTCTTT
V gene: TRBV5-4; clone size: NA; D gene: NA; CDR3 length: 15; J gene: TRBJ1-3; CDR3 protein: CASSRRGTPSYTIYF; CDR3 DNA: TGTGCCAGCAGCCGAAGGGGGACGCCTTCTTACACCATATATTTT
V gene: TRBV6-5; clone size: NA; D gene: TRBD1; CDR3 length: 15; J gene: TRBJ1-6; CDR3 protein: CASIAGTAYNSPLHF; CDR3 DNA: TGTGCCAGCATTGCGGGGACAGCTTATAATTCACCCCTCCACTTT
V gene: TRBV11-3; clone size: NA; D gene: TRBD2; CDR3 length: 14; J gene: TRBJ2-2; CDR3 protein: CASSSTSRAGELFF; CDR3 DNA: TGTGCCAGCAGCTCGACTAGCAGGGCCGGGGAGCTGTTTTTT
V gene: TRBV27; clone size: NA; D gene: NA; CDR3 length: 11; J gene: TRBJ2-7; CDR3 protein: CASSSSYEQYF; CDR3 DNA: TGTGCCAGCAGTTCTTCCTACGAGCAGTACTTC
V gene: TRBV3-1/TRBV3-2; clone size: NA; D gene: TRBD1; CDR3 length: 15; J gene: TRBJ2-5; CDR3 protein: CASSHTGTGTKTQYF; CDR3 DNA: TGTGCCAGCAGCCATACCGGGACAGGGACGAAGACCCAGTACTTC
V gene: TRBV3-1/TRBV3-2; clone size: NA; D gene: TRBD2; CDR3 length: 17; J gene: TRBJ2-3; CDR3 protein: CASSPGGVLSCTDTQYF; CDR3 DNA: TGTGCCAGCAGCCCTGGGGGGGTCCTCTCCTGCACAGATACGCAGTATTTT
V gene: TRBV30; clone size: NA; D gene: NA; CDR3 length: 14; J gene: TRBJ2-5; CDR3 protein: CAWMRGWGQETQYF; CDR3 DNA: TGTGCCTGGATGCGCGGGTGGGGCCAAGAGACCCAGTACTTC
V gene: TRBV30; clone size: NA; D gene: NA; CDR3 length: 13; J gene: TRBJ2-4; CDR3 protein: CAWSLSQRNIQYF; CDR3 DNA: TGTGCCTGGAGCCTCTCTCAACGGAACATTCAGTACTTC
V gene: TRBV2; clone size: few; D gene: TRBD1; CDR3 length: 12; J gene: TRBJ1-2; CDR3 protein: CASTVDRGGYTF; CDR3 DNA: TGTGCCAGCACAGTGGACAGGGGTGGCTACACCTTC
V gene: TRBV19; clone size: NA; D gene: NA; CDR3 length: 12; J gene: TRBJ1-2; CDR3 protein: CASSNRDGGYTF; CDR3 DNA: TGTGCCAGTAGTAACAGGGATGGGGGCTACACCTTC
V gene: TRBV21-1; clone size: NA; D gene: NA; CDR3 length: 14; J gene: TRBJ1-5; CDR3 protein: CASSADRYNQPQHF; CDR3 DNA: TGTGCCAGCAGCGCGGACAGGTACAATCAGCCCCAGCATTTT
V gene: TRBV9; clone size: NA; D gene: NA; CDR3 length: 14; J gene: TRBJ2-5; CDR3 protein: CASSPGLSEETQYF; CDR3 DNA: TGTGCCAGCAGCCCCGGACTATCCGAAGAGACCCAGTACTTC
V gene: TRBV27; clone size: NA; D gene: TRBD1; CDR3 length: 16; J gene: TRBJ1-6; CDR3 protein: CASGMRGQGANSPLHF; CDR3 DNA: TGTGCCAGCGGTATGCGGGGACAGGGGGCTAATTCACCCCTCCACTTT
V gene: TRBV28; clone size: NA; D gene: NA; CDR3 length: 16; J gene: TRBJ1-2; CDR3 protein: CASSTWTEAYDYGYTF; CDR3 DNA: TGTGCCAGCAGTACCTGGACGGAGGCGTACGACTATGGCTACACCTTC
V gene: TRBV7-3; clone size: once; D gene: NA; CDR3 length: 14; J gene: TRBJ2-3; CDR3 protein: CASSNSAGWDTQYF; CDR3 DNA: TGTGCCAGCAGCAACTCGGCGGGGTGGGATACGCAGTATTTT
V gene: TRBV27; clone size: NA; D gene: NA; CDR3 length: 12; J gene: TRBJ1-1; CDR3 protein: CASSFLGLEAFF; CDR3 DNA: TGTGCCAGCAGTTTTCTAGGACTCGAAGCTTTCTTT
V gene: TRBV5-1; clone size: NA; D gene: TRBD1; CDR3 length: 13; J gene: TRBJ2-5; CDR3 protein: CASSLGQGETQYF; CDR3 DNA: TGCGCCAGCAGCTTAGGACAGGGAGAGACCCAGTACTTC